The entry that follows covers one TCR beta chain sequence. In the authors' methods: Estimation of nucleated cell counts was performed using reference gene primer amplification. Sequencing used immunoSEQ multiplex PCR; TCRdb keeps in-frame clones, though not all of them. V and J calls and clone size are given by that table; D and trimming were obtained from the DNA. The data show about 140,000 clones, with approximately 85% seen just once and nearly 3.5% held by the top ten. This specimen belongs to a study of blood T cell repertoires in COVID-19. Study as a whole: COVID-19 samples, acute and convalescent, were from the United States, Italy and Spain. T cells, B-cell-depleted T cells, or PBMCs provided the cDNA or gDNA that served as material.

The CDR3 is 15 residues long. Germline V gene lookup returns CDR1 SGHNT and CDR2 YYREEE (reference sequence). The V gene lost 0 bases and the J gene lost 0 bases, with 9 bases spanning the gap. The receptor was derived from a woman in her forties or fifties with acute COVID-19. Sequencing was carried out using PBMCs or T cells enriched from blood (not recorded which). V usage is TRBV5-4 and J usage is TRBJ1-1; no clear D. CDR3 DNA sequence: TGTGCCAGCAGCTTGGGTGTCGGTTTGAACACTGAAGCTTTCTTT. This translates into CASSLGVGLNTEAFF.